The clone carrying this T cell receptor beta chain has ten or more counts. J was trimmed by 4 bases and V by 4 bases; bases with no gene match: 11. The CDR3 consists of 16 residues. In germline, CDR1 is LGHDT, CDR2 YNNKEL (reference sequence). Unique molecular identifier tags were affixed to discrete cDNA molecules. TCRdb independently ran MiXCR on the 5' RACE reads; one entry per CDR3 protein. The table lists roughly 30,000 distinct CDR3 sequences, more than 4% of them singletons. The entry originates in a study of early T cells in non-severe SARS-CoV-2 infection. Background on the study: Bulk RNA taken from unsorted whole blood was sequenced, leaving chains unpaired.

V usage is TRBV3-1 and J usage is TRBJ1-1; 8 bases map to TRBD1. Sequenced sample: whole blood. This TCR came from an adult who was a healthcare worker with PCR-confirmed SARS-CoV-2 infection or an uninfected control (not recorded which). The CDR3: CASSRGTGVGGTEAFF. CDR3 nucleotide sequence: TGTGCCAGCAGCCGGGGGACAGGTGTTGGGGGCACTGAAGCTTTCTTT.